This T cell receptor (beta chain) was recovered during a study of control samples from healthy donors and cancer patients. V dropped 7 bases and J dropped 0 bases, with 10 bases sitting between them. The V gene's germline CDR1 is SGHRS and CDR2 YFSETQ. The CDR3 runs 14 residues. Using immunoSEQ multiplex PCR, the repertoire was profiled, and TCRdb retains in-frame clones only, with some absent. The repertoire has 55,000 to 65,000 clones, around 87% of them found once; the top ten carry roughly 13%. The chain combines TRBV5-1 with TRBJ2-2; tentative D call: TRBD2 (5 bases). The source material was PBMCs. This clonotype was sampled from a woman aged 60 to 75 with lung cancer. As DNA, the CDR3 is TGCGCCAGCTGGGCGGGCCCGAACACCGGGGAGCTGTTTTTT. As protein: CASWAGPNTGELFF.